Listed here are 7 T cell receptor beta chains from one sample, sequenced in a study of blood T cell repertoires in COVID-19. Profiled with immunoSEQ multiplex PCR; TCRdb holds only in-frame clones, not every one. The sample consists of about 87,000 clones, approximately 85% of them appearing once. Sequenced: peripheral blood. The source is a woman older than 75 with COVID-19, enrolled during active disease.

The CDR3 protein is CASSQTNRGDIQYF. CDR3 in DNA: TGTGCCAGCAGCCAAACCAACAGGGGTGACATTCAGTACTTC. The chain links TRBV7-8 to TRBJ2-4; 7 nucleotides agree with TRBD1. This CDR3 comprises 14 residues. V shed 5 bases, J shed 8 bases, and the junction held 9 bases outside the gene matches. Germline V gene data show CDR1 as SGHVS and CDR2 as FQNEAQ.

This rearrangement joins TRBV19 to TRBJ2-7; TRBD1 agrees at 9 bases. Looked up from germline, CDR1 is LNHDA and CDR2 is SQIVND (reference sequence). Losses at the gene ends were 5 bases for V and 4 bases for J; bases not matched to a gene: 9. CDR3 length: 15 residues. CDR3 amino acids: CASSDRHRGPYEQYF. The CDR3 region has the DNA TGTGCCAGTAGTGACAGACACAGGGGGCCTTACGAGCAGTACTTC.

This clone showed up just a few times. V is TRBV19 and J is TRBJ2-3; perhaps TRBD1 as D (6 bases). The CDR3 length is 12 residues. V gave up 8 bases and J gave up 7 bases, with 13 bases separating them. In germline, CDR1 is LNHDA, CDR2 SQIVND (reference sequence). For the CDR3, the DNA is TGTGCCAGTGGCCAGACAGGCAATACGCAGTATTTT. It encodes CASGQTGNTQYF. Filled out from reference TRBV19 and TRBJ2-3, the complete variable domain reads DGGITQSPKYLFRKEGQNVTLSCEQNLNHDAMYWYRQDPGQGLRLIYYSQIVNDFQKGDIAEGYSVSREKKESFPLTVTSAQKNPTAFYLCASGQTGNTQYFGPGTRLTVL.

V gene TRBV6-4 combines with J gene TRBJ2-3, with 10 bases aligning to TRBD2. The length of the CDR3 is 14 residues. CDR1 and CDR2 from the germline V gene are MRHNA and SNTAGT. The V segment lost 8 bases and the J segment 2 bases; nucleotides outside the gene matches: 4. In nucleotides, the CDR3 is TGTGCCAGCGCTCTAGCGGGGGACACAGATACGCAGTATTTT. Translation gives CASALAGDTDTQYF.

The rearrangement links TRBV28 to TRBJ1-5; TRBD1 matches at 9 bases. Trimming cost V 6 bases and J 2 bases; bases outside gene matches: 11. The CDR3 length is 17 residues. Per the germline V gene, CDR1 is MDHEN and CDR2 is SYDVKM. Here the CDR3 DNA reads TGTGCCAGCAGCAATGCACAGGGGGCAGGTGGCAATCAGCCCCAGCATTTT. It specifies CASSNAQGAGGNQPQHF.

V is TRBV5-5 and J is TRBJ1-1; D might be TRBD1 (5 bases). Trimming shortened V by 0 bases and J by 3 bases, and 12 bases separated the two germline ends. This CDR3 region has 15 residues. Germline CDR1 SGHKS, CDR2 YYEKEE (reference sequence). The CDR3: CASSLGWGSDTEAFF. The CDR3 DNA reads TGTGCCAGCAGCTTGGGTTGGGGCTCCGACACTGAAGCTTTCTTT.

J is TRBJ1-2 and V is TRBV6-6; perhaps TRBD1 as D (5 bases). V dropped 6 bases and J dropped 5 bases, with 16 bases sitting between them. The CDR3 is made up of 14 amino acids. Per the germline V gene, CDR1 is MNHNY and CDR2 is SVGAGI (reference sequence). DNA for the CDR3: TGTGCCAGCAGCCTCCCGGGGGGTATTTATGGCTACACCTTC. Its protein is CASSLPGGIYGYTF.